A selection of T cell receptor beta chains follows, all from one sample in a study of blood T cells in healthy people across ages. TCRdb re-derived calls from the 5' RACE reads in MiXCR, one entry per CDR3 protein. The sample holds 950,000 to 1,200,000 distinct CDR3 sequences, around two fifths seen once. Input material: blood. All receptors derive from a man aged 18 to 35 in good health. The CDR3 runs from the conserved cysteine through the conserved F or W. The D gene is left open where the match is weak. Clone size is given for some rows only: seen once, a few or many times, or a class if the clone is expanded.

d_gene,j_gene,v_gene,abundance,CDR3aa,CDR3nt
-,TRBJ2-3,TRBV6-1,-,CASSEQVTSTDTQYF,TGTGCCAGCAGTGAACAAGTCACTAGCACAGATACGCAGTATTTT
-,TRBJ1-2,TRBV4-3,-,CASNQGGRNNYGYTF,TGCGCCAGCAACCAAGGAGGCAGGAATAACTATGGCTACACCTTC
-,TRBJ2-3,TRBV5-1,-,CASKTDSSTDTQYF,TGCGCCAGCAAGACGGACAGCAGCACAGATACGCAGTATTTT
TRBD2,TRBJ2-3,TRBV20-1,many,CSARRLASTDTQYF,TGCAGTGCTAGACGACTAGCGAGCACAGATACGCAGTATTTT
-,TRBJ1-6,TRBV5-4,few,CASSLDTRNSPLHF,TGTGCCAGCAGCTTGGACACCAGGAATTCACCCCTCCACTTT
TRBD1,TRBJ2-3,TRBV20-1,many,CSARDLATGDGTDTQYF,TGCAGTGCTAGAGATTTAGCGACAGGGGACGGCACAGATACGCAGTATTTT
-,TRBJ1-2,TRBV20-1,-,CGANSAGVLGGYTF,TGCGGTGCTAACAGCGCAGGGGTCTTAGGTGGCTACACGTTC
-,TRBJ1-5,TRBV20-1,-,CSARDGGGKDQPQHF,TGCAGTGCTAGAGATGGCGGCGGTAAGGATCAGCCCCAGCATTTT
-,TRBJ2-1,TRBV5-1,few,CASSSYHASSYNEQFF,TGCGCCAGCAGCTCCTACCACGCGAGCTCCTACAATGAGCAGTTCTTC
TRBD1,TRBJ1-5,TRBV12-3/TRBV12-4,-,CASSRQGEGPQHF,TGTGCCAGCAGCCGACAGGGAGAGGGTCCCCAGCATTTT
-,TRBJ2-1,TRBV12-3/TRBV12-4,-,CASSPNLGQPYNEQFF,TGTGCCAGCAGTCCGAACTTAGGACAGCCATACAATGAGCAGTTCTTC
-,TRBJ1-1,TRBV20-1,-,CSATLQANTEAFF,TGCAGTGCTACCCTGCAAGCGAACACTGAAGCTTTCTTT
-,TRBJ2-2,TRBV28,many,CASSTRGVGELFF,TGTGCCAGCAGTACCAGGGGAGTCGGGGAGCTGTTTTTT
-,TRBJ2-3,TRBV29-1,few,CSVDQSVDTQYF,TGCAGCGTTGATCAGAGTGTAGATACGCAGTATTTT
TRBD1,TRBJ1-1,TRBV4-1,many,CASSQEGTVNTEAFF,TGCGCCAGCAGCCAAGAAGGGACAGTAAACACTGAAGCTTTCTTT
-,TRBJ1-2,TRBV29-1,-,CSVEGTATSYGYTF,TGCAGCGTTGAAGGGACCGCCACTAGCTATGGCTACACCTTC